This TCR beta chain was identified during a study of CD8 T cells in ankylosing spondylitis. Overall study results and limits: As for the disease-linked clones, they showed a CD8+ phenotype and occurred at relatively low frequencies in peripheral blood. Made up of about eight highly homologous variants, a TCR beta motif appeared characteristic of ankylosing spondylitis blood. Reportedly, significant enrichment of disease-linked clones occurred in matched ankylosing spondylitis synovial fluid.

For TCR beta, libraries came from quantitative 5'-RACE with molecular barcodes. TCRdb re-derived calls from the 5' RACE reads in MiXCR, one entry per CDR3 protein. The data show 130,000 or so distinct CDR3 sequences, roughly a sixth seen once. Turning to this clonotype: Antigen specificity is unknown.

The sample consisted of blood, either unsorted or a sorted T cell fraction (not recorded which). This sequence was found in a male donor with ankylosing spondylitis.

CDR3 region: CASSFPGQSNYGYTF. DNA of the CDR3: TGTGCCAGCAGCTTTCCAGGCCAGTCTAACTATGGCTACACCTTC. This sequence joins TRBV7-2 and TRBJ1-2; no clear D gene. This CDR3 spans 15 amino acids. Germline V CDR1 and CDR2: SGHTA, FQGNSA. V gave up 3 bases and J gave up 0 bases, with 11 bases separating them.